Listed below are T cell receptor beta chains from one sample, sequenced in a study of cytomegalovirus exposure and HLA in healthy donors. Produced via immunoSEQ multiplex PCR; TCRdb's table is partial and in-frame only. The sample contains over 150,000 clones, more than 60% of which appear only once. Sequenced input: PBMCs. The receptors originated from a woman aged 50 to 65 in good health and CMV-seropositive. CDR3s include the opening cysteine and the closing phenylalanine or tryptophan. A D gene is named only where the DNA matches it firmly. Only some rows state a clone size, as once, few, many or a class for expanded clones.

d_gene: TRBD2
j_gene: TRBJ2-7
abundance: NA
v_gene: TRBV28
CDR3nt: TGTGCCAGCAGTTTGGGACTAGCGGTGGGCGAGCAGTACTTC
CDR3aa: CASSLGLAVGEQYF

d_gene: NA
j_gene: TRBJ1-1
abundance: NA
v_gene: TRBV7-2
CDR3nt: TGTGCCAGCAGCTTAGATCACTCCACTGAAGCTTTCTTT
CDR3aa: CASSLDHSTEAFF

d_gene: TRBD2
j_gene: TRBJ2-1
abundance: NA
v_gene: TRBV10-3
CDR3nt: TGTGCCATCAGTGATACTAGCGGGAGGGAGAGCAATGAGCAGTTCTTC
CDR3aa: CAISDTSGRESNEQFF

d_gene: TRBD1
j_gene: TRBJ1-2
abundance: NA
v_gene: TRBV5-6
CDR3nt: TGTGCCAGCAGCCCTAATGACAGGGTTCGGTATGGCTACACCTTC
CDR3aa: CASSPNDRVRYGYTF

d_gene: NA
j_gene: TRBJ2-6
abundance: few
v_gene: TRBV4-2
CDR3nt: TGTGCCAGCAGCCAAGACCAGGCCTCTGGGGCCAACGTCCTGACTTTC
CDR3aa: CASSQDQASGANVLTF

d_gene: TRBD1
j_gene: TRBJ1-1
abundance: NA
v_gene: TRBV19
CDR3nt: TGTGCCAGTAGCCCCAGGGGGTTTCGGAACACTGAAGCTTTCTTT
CDR3aa: CASSPRGFRNTEAFF

d_gene: NA
j_gene: TRBJ1-1
abundance: NA
v_gene: TRBV5-1
CDR3nt: TGCGCCAGCAGCGAGGGCGGGGGATCTAACACTGAAGCTTTCTTT
CDR3aa: CASSEGGGSNTEAFF

d_gene: TRBD1
j_gene: TRBJ1-3
abundance: NA
v_gene: TRBV29-1
CDR3nt: TGCAGCGTGATCGGACAGGGGGTAAACACCATATATTTT
CDR3aa: CSVIGQGVNTIYF

d_gene: TRBD2
j_gene: TRBJ2-2
abundance: NA
v_gene: TRBV29-1
CDR3nt: TGCAGCGTTGAAAGGCTAGCGGCTAGTCCCGGGGAGCTGTTTTTT
CDR3aa: CSVERLAASPGELFF

d_gene: NA
j_gene: TRBJ1-2
abundance: once
v_gene: TRBV5-5
CDR3nt: TGTGCCAGCAGCTTGGTTTCGGGGGACCTAAACTATGGCTACACCTTC
CDR3aa: CASSLVSGDLNYGYTF

d_gene: TRBD2
j_gene: TRBJ2-2
abundance: NA
v_gene: TRBV7-6
CDR3nt: TGTGCCAGCGGGACTAGGAACACCGGGGAGCTGTTTTTT
CDR3aa: CASGTRNTGELFF

d_gene: NA
j_gene: TRBJ2-7
abundance: NA
v_gene: TRBV7-9
CDR3nt: TGTGCCAGCAGCCCCCTGGGTTCAGGTTCCTACGAGCAGTACTTC
CDR3aa: CASSPLGSGSYEQYF

d_gene: TRBD1
j_gene: TRBJ1-2
abundance: few
v_gene: TRBV11-2
CDR3nt: TGTGCCAGCCGACGGGCCGGACAGGGGAACTATGGCTACACCTTC
CDR3aa: CASRRAGQGNYGYTF

d_gene: TRBD1
j_gene: TRBJ2-6
abundance: NA
v_gene: TRBV6-1
CDR3nt: TGTGCCAGCAGTGAAGCGAGGGGGCGCTTGTCCTCTGGGGCCAACGTCCTGACTTTC
CDR3aa: CASSEARGRLSSGANVLTF

d_gene: TRBD2
j_gene: TRBJ2-7
abundance: few
v_gene: TRBV6-1
CDR3nt: TGTGCCAGCAGTGTCCGACTAGCGACAAGCTCCTACGAGCAGTACTTC
CDR3aa: CASSVRLATSSYEQYF

d_gene: TRBD2
j_gene: TRBJ2-7
abundance: NA
v_gene: TRBV7-2
CDR3nt: TGTGCCAGCAGCTTACTAGCGGGAGCCTCCTACGAGCAGTACTTC
CDR3aa: CASSLLAGASYEQYF

d_gene: NA
j_gene: TRBJ2-1
abundance: NA
v_gene: TRBV7-2
CDR3nt: TGTGCCAGCAGCTTATCAGGGGGCGGGGGTGAGCAGTTCTTC
CDR3aa: CASSLSGGGGEQFF

d_gene: NA
j_gene: TRBJ2-1
abundance: NA
v_gene: TRBV5-4
CDR3nt: TGTGCCAGCAGCTATACTAGCTCGTCCTACAATGAGCAGTTCTTC
CDR3aa: CASSYTSSSYNEQFF

d_gene: NA
j_gene: TRBJ1-1
abundance: NA
v_gene: TRBV28
CDR3nt: TGTGCCAGCAGTTTAACCAGAATGAACACTGAAGCTTTCTTT
CDR3aa: CASSLTRMNTEAFF

d_gene: TRBD2
j_gene: TRBJ2-5
abundance: NA
v_gene: TRBV5-4
CDR3nt: TGTGCCAGCAGCTCGGGGACTAGCGGGTTGGGGGGAGAGACCCAGTACTTC
CDR3aa: CASSSGTSGLGGETQYF

d_gene: NA
j_gene: TRBJ2-1
abundance: NA
v_gene: TRBV10-3
CDR3nt: TGTGCCATCAGTGAGTCCGGAGCGTCTGAAAACCACAATGAGCAGTTCTTC
CDR3aa: CAISESGASENHNEQFF

d_gene: NA
j_gene: TRBJ2-7
abundance: NA
v_gene: TRBV6-4
CDR3nt: TGTGCCAGCAGTGAGAGGGGGACGGGCGAGCAGTACTTC
CDR3aa: CASSERGTGEQYF

d_gene: NA
j_gene: TRBJ1-5
abundance: once
v_gene: TRBV30
CDR3nt: TGTGCCTGGAGTCAGGGGCGGCAGCCCCAGCATTTT
CDR3aa: CAWSQGRQPQHF

d_gene: NA
j_gene: TRBJ2-3
abundance: NA
v_gene: TRBV11-2
CDR3nt: TGTGCCAGCAGCCTCATAGTAGATACGCAGTATTTT
CDR3aa: CASSLIVDTQYF

d_gene: NA
j_gene: TRBJ2-7
abundance: NA
v_gene: TRBV11-3
CDR3nt: TGTGCCAGCAGCGATGGGGGGGGCCTCAGGGCGAGAGAGCAGTACTTC
CDR3aa: CASSDGGGLRAREQYF

d_gene: TRBD1
j_gene: TRBJ1-2
abundance: NA
v_gene: TRBV30
CDR3nt: TGTGCCTGGAGTGTAGGACAGGGGGCGCCTGGCTACACCTTC
CDR3aa: CAWSVGQGAPGYTF

d_gene: TRBD1
j_gene: TRBJ1-2
abundance: NA
v_gene: TRBV10-3
CDR3nt: TGTGCCATCCGAGGGACAGTTCAGGACTATGGCTACACCTTC
CDR3aa: CAIRGTVQDYGYTF

d_gene: TRBD1
j_gene: TRBJ1-1
abundance: few
v_gene: TRBV19
CDR3nt: TGTGCCAGTAGGACCTCAGGGGGAAGAGGGACTGAAGCTTTCTTT
CDR3aa: CASRTSGGRGTEAFF

d_gene: TRBD2
j_gene: TRBJ2-3
abundance: NA
v_gene: TRBV29-1
CDR3nt: TGCAGCGTCAGCGGGGCCCGGGATACGCAGTATTTT
CDR3aa: CSVSGARDTQYF

d_gene: NA
j_gene: TRBJ1-2
abundance: NA
v_gene: TRBV11-2
CDR3nt: TGTGCCAGCAGCTTAGGGACCTTGGGAGGGTATGGCTACACCTTC
CDR3aa: CASSLGTLGGYGYTF

d_gene: TRBD2
j_gene: TRBJ2-3
abundance: NA
v_gene: TRBV5-1
CDR3nt: TGCGCCAGCAGCCCCCTTCGGGCGGGAGGTACAGATACGCAGTATTTT
CDR3aa: CASSPLRAGGTDTQYF

d_gene: TRBD2
j_gene: TRBJ2-7
abundance: few
v_gene: TRBV10-1
CDR3nt: TGCGCCAGCAGTGGAATGACTAGCGGGAGAAGAGACGAGCAGTACTTC
CDR3aa: CASSGMTSGRRDEQYF

d_gene: NA
j_gene: TRBJ1-1
abundance: NA
v_gene: TRBV13
CDR3nt: TGTGCCAGCAGCTCCGCCCGCGGGGAATTTAGGCGAGCTTTCTTT
CDR3aa: CASSSARGEFRRAFF

d_gene: TRBD1
j_gene: TRBJ1-5
abundance: few
v_gene: TRBV29-1
CDR3nt: TGCAGCGCTCTGACAGGGTTTAGCAATCAGCCCCAGCATTTT
CDR3aa: CSALTGFSNQPQHF

d_gene: NA
j_gene: TRBJ1-3
abundance: few
v_gene: TRBV5-6
CDR3nt: TGTGCCAGCAGTTTACAGGGAAACACCATATATTTT
CDR3aa: CASSLQGNTIYF

d_gene: NA
j_gene: TRBJ1-2
abundance: NA
v_gene: TRBV5-1
CDR3nt: TGCGCCAGCAGCCGTCGCGGGGGGGACTATGGCTACACCTTC
CDR3aa: CASSRRGGDYGYTF

d_gene: NA
j_gene: TRBJ1-2
abundance: NA
v_gene: TRBV19
CDR3nt: TGTGCCAGTAGGTGGGGGGGGAACTATGGCTACACCTTC
CDR3aa: CASRWGGNYGYTF

d_gene: TRBD1
j_gene: TRBJ2-7
abundance: NA
v_gene: TRBV6-5
CDR3nt: TGTGCCAGCAGTTACTTCGGGACAGGGGAAGGCGAGCAGTACTTC
CDR3aa: CASSYFGTGEGEQYF

d_gene: NA
j_gene: TRBJ1-5
abundance: NA
v_gene: TRBV5-6
CDR3nt: TGTGCCAGCAGCTTGGGTAGAGGGCATCAGCCCCAGCATTTT
CDR3aa: CASSLGRGHQPQHF

d_gene: NA
j_gene: TRBJ1-4
abundance: NA
v_gene: TRBV29-1
CDR3nt: TGCAGCGTTGACCCGGGAGGGGAAAAACTGTTTTTT
CDR3aa: CSVDPGGEKLFF

d_gene: TRBD2
j_gene: TRBJ2-3
abundance: NA
v_gene: TRBV4-3
CDR3nt: TGCGCCAGCAGCCAAGCGGCTAGCGGGGGGGCCGCAGATACGCAGTATTTT
CDR3aa: CASSQAASGGAADTQYF

d_gene: NA
j_gene: TRBJ1-2
abundance: NA
v_gene: TRBV9
CDR3nt: TGTGCCAGCAGTCCTCAGGGGTCCTATGGCTACACCTTC
CDR3aa: CASSPQGSYGYTF

d_gene: TRBD1
j_gene: TRBJ2-3
abundance: NA
v_gene: TRBV11-2
CDR3nt: TGTGCCAGCAGCTTAGATACCAGGGGGCTCAATACAGATACGCAGTATTTT
CDR3aa: CASSLDTRGLNTDTQYF

d_gene: NA
j_gene: TRBJ1-2
abundance: few
v_gene: TRBV7-8
CDR3nt: TGTGCCAGCAGCCCGAGCAGGGCCGCTAACTATGGCTACACCTTC
CDR3aa: CASSPSRAANYGYTF

d_gene: NA
j_gene: TRBJ1-2
abundance: NA
v_gene: TRBV6-1
CDR3nt: TGTGCCAGCAGTGAAGCCCTCTTGAACTATGGCTACACCTTC
CDR3aa: CASSEALLNYGYTF

d_gene: NA
j_gene: TRBJ2-5
abundance: NA
v_gene: TRBV11-3
CDR3nt: TGTGCCAGCAGCTTAGAGAGCGGAGGGGCCCAGTACTTC
CDR3aa: CASSLESGGAQYF

d_gene: NA
j_gene: TRBJ1-6
abundance: NA
v_gene: TRBV10-1
CDR3nt: TGCGCCAGCAGCCGGGAGAGGGCGAATTCACCCCTCCACTTT
CDR3aa: CASSRERANSPLHF

d_gene: TRBD1
j_gene: TRBJ1-2
abundance: NA
v_gene: TRBV5-6
CDR3nt: TGTGCCAGCAAGGATGAACAGGGGAAGAACCAAGCCTATGGCTACACCTTC
CDR3aa: CASKDEQGKNQAYGYTF

d_gene: NA
j_gene: TRBJ2-7
abundance: few
v_gene: TRBV4-3
CDR3nt: TGCGCCAGCAGCCAAGATACAGGTAGTAGAACCTTCTACGAGCAGTACTTC
CDR3aa: CASSQDTGSRTFYEQYF

d_gene: NA
j_gene: TRBJ1-2
abundance: NA
v_gene: TRBV9
CDR3nt: TGTGCCAGCAGCGTAGGTCCAGGTCAGGTATCTTACTTC
CDR3aa: CASSVGPGQVSYF

d_gene: NA
j_gene: TRBJ1-4
abundance: once
v_gene: TRBV7-9
CDR3nt: TGTGCCAGCAGCTTCAGAGAAAAACTGTTTTTT
CDR3aa: CASSFREKLFF

d_gene: NA
j_gene: TRBJ2-3
abundance: NA
v_gene: TRBV9
CDR3nt: TGTGCCAGCAGCCCCAGGGGGGGCACAGATACGCAGTATTTT
CDR3aa: CASSPRGGTDTQYF

d_gene: NA
j_gene: TRBJ2-2
abundance: NA
v_gene: TRBV19
CDR3nt: TGTGCCAGTAGTAGGGCGGGGGCAGGCGCCGGGGAGCTGTTTTTT
CDR3aa: CASSRAGAGAGELFF